The next 3 T cell receptor beta chains were all read from a single sample in a study of PD-1 blockade in classical Hodgkin lymphoma. After autologous stem cell transplantation all patients relapsed, and prior brentuximab vedotin exposure differed between cohorts. Magnetic negative selection served to purify CD4+ T cells out of PBMCs that had been thawed. Clones were read by immunoSEQ multiplex PCR, and TCRdb kept only the in-frame ones, dropping some. This table has around 17,000 clones, 85% appearing once. The sequences come from CD4+ T cells from blood, collected at baseline. Receptor source: a human donor with classical Hodgkin lymphoma.

This clone came up a few times. The chain uses TRBV1 and TRBJ2-1; whether TRBD2, the table's D call, matches the DNA was not checked. TRBV1 is classified as a pseudogene. The CDR3 spans 14 residues. The CDR3 spells CTSSQYPPGDEQFF. The CDR3 DNA sequence: TGCACCAGCAGCCAATACCCACCGGGGGACGAGCAGTTCTTC.

The chain carries TRBV7-6 and TRBJ2-2; D is possibly TRBD2 (6 bases). This CDR3 spans 17 amino acids. Germline CDR1 is SGHVS and CDR2 is FNYEAQ. V was trimmed by 4 bases and J by 4 bases, leaving 19 bases between them. The CDR3 reads CASSSHYRRGSTGELFF. CDR3 nucleotides: TGTGCCAGCAGCTCCCATTATAGGAGGGGAAGCACCGGGGAGCTGTTTTTT.

In its sample, this clone was seen a few times. The chain employs TRBV4-3 and TRBJ2-7; tentatively, D is TRBD2 (6 bases). V was cut by 1 base and J by 2 bases, with 12 bases left in between. CDR1 is LGHNA and CDR2 is YSLEER in the germline V gene. This CDR3 contains 15 residues. CDR3 nucleotide sequence: TGCGCCAGCAGCCAAGTCGCGGGACCGCCCTACGAGCAGTACTTC. Translated, it gives CASSQVAGPPYEQYF.